This TCR beta chain was found in a study of vaccination effects on CD4 cells after COVID-19. Before sequencing took place, the ViraFEST assay used viral peptide pools to expand antigen-specific CD4+ T cells. A 10-day culture period preceded the isolation of CD4+ T cells. Each participant received a vaccine that was either BNT162b2 or mRNA-1273, given as two doses. The study found no prior SARS-CoV-2 infection in the vaccine recipients, who tested negative for nucleocapsid antibodies. Concerning this clone: The antigen is not known.

The ends were cut back, 6 bases at V and 9 bases at J, with 17 bases in the middle. The CDR3 covers 13 residues. Germline values: CDR1 MNHEY, CDR2 SVGAGI. Using immunoSEQ multiplex PCR, the repertoire was profiled, and TCRdb retains in-frame clones only, with some absent. Among 35,000 to 40,000 clones listed, around 80% were seen once. The sequence was obtained from a human donor who received a COVID-19 vaccine. Some clones in this sample may be carry-over from other donors' samples. The V and J genes are TRBV6-5 and TRBJ2-5; D is undetermined. The material was CD4+ T cells from PBMCs cultured with HCoV-NL63 spike peptides, obtained after COVID-19 vaccination. This CDR3 is CASRRLASGSQYF. The CDR3 DNA sequence: TGTGCCAGCAGAAGACTCGCTAGTGGGTCCCAGTACTTC.